The 16 T cell receptor beta chains in this list originate from one sample, sequenced in a study of T-cell memory formation after mild COVID-19. TCRdb independently ran MiXCR on the 5' RACE reads; one entry per CDR3 protein. Found here are 150,000 to 200,000 distinct CDR3 sequences, 11% of them singletons; the top ten hold 3% to 4%. The sample comprised PBMCs or a T cell subset sorted from them (not recorded which). These receptors all come from a man aged 18-30 years who had mild COVID-19 (a few samples of this study predate the infection). Cell type and time point are not known.

A few counts support this clonotype. The chain couples TRBV2 to TRBJ1-3; no definite D call. Deletions cut 7 bases from V and 0 bases from J, with 10 bases between. Germline V gene lookup returns CDR1 SNHLY and CDR2 FYNNEI. The CDR3 sequence is 14 residues long. The CDR3 sequence is CASTLSGSGNTIYF. CDR3 bases: TGTGCCAGCACTCTATCGGGCTCTGGAAACACCATATATTTT.

This clonotype was seen more than once but under ten times. The V call is TRBV10-3, the J call TRBJ1-1; 8 bases are shared with TRBD1. After removal of 2 bases from V and 7 bases from J, the junction contained 9 bases not matched to a gene. CDR3 length: 15 residues. Germline CDR1 is ENHRY and CDR2 is SYGVKD. CDR3 protein: CAISETGTGILEAFF. In DNA form, the CDR3 reads TGTGCCATCAGTGAGACTGGGACAGGCATTCTTGAAGCTTTCTTT.

The V call is TRBV4-3, the J call TRBJ1-2; D gene uncertain. V dropped 1 base and J dropped 8 bases, with 11 bases sitting between them. CDR1 and CDR2 (germline): LGHNA, YSLEER. This CDR3 region has 13 residues. The DNA of the CDR3 is TGCGCCAGCAGCCAAGGGTTGGTGGACGGCTACACCTTC. Its protein product is CASSQGLVDGYTF.

This chain links TRBV20-1 with TRBJ2-1; D remains ambiguous. The CDR3 runs to 12 residues. In germline, CDR1 is DFQATT, CDR2 SNEGSKA (reference sequence). V lost 1 base, J lost 8 bases, and 9 bases lay in between. CDR3 residues: CSARGFVDEQFF. As DNA, the CDR3 is TGCAGTGCTAGAGGGTTCGTCGATGAGCAGTTCTTC.

The chain links TRBV19 to TRBJ1-1; D not certain. Germline CDR1 is LNHDA and CDR2 is SQIVND (reference sequence). The CDR3 loop spans 12 amino acids. The V end was cut by 5 bases, the J end by 11 bases, with 15 bases between. The CDR3: CASSPREGGAFF. In DNA, the CDR3 is TGTGCCAGTAGTCCCCGTGAGGGTGGGGCTTTCTTT.

V and J are TRBV28 and TRBJ2-7; weak D call: TRBD1 (6 bases). The CDR3 sequence is 14 residues long. Germline-derived CDR1 and CDR2 are MDHEN and SYDVKM. V was trimmed by 4 bases and J by 5 bases, leaving 15 bases between them. CDR3 sequence: CASSSATGYHEQYV. The CDR3 DNA reads as TGTGCCAGCAGTTCGGCGACAGGATACCACGAGCAGTACGTC.

The rearrangement links TRBV2 to TRBJ1-1; no clear D. The germline V gene encodes CDR1 SNHLY and CDR2 FYNNEI. The V and J ends lost 5 bases and 1 base respectively, with 8 bases between them. CDR3 size: 13 residues. CDR3 coding DNA: TGTGCCAGCAGTCAAACTACGAACACTGAAGCTTTCTTT. Protein: CASSQTTNTEAFF.

This clonotype was observed a handful of times. The CDR3 region has the DNA TGCGCCAGCAGCCCCTTTGGTGCAGGGGAAGCTTTCTTT. It translates to CASSPFGAGEAFF. The chain has TRBV5-1 and TRBJ1-1, with TRBD1 as a possible D gene (5 bases). This CDR3 comprises 13 residues. The germline V gene has CDR1 SGHRS and CDR2 YFSETQ. The V end lost 4 bases, the J end lost 8 bases, and 15 bases lay between the germline ends.

The CDR3 sequence is CASGSRGKNTEAFF. CDR3 sequence (DNA): TGTGCCAGCGGGTCCCGGGGGAAGAACACTGAAGCTTTCTTT. The V call is TRBV12-3 or TRBV12-4, the J call TRBJ1-1; D might be TRBD1 (5 bases). The CDR3 sequence is 14 residues long. Trimming shortened V by 8 bases and J by 1 base, and 14 bases separated the two germline ends.

The table lists this clonotype with a few counts. The J gene is TRBJ1-4, the V gene TRBV24-1; D gene uncertain. This CDR3 comprises 13 residues. Trimming pared 9 bases from V and 7 bases from J, leaving 14 bases between. The germline V gene has CDR1 KGHDR and CDR2 SFDVKD. The CDR3 here is CATAPAGSEKLFF. CDR3 DNA: TGTGCCACCGCTCCGGCAGGCAGTGAAAAACTGTTTTTT.

V gene TRBV4-2 combines with J gene TRBJ2-6; maybe TRBD1 (5 bases). Germline values: CDR1 LGHNA, CDR2 YNFKEQ. The CDR3 totals 19 residues. V shed 0 bases and J shed 0 bases, with 15 bases lying between them. The CDR3 protein is CASSQEAGSRASGANVLTF. DNA for the CDR3: TGTGCCAGCAGCCAAGAGGCAGGGTCCCGGGCCTCTGGGGCCAACGTCCTGACTTTC.

The table lists this clonotype with a few counts. This chain links TRBV5-6 with TRBJ2-5, with no clear D. The CDR3 is 10 amino acids. Germline CDR1 SGHDT, CDR2 YYEEEE. The V end lost 7 bases, the J end lost 4 bases, and 5 bases lay between the germline ends. The CDR3 protein is CASGLETQYF. CDR3 DNA: TGTGCCAGCGGGCTAGAGACCCAGTACTTC.

The chain has TRBV28 and TRBJ1-5, with TRBD1 as a possible D gene (5 bases). The CDR3 consists of 13 residues. CDR1 is MDHEN and CDR2 is SYDVKM in the germline V gene. V dropped 7 bases and J dropped 6 bases, with 13 bases sitting between them. CDR3 sequence (DNA): TGTGCCAGCATCCTGAGAGGGACTCAGCCCCAGCATTTT. Encoded protein: CASILRGTQPQHF.

In its sample, this clonotype was seen a few times. This rearrangement joins TRBV18 to TRBJ2-2, with D unresolved. Germline lookup yields CDR1 KGHSH and CDR2 LQKENI. V lost 2 bases and J lost 2, with 9 bases in between. The CDR3 is 15 residues long. CDR3 in amino acids: CASSPTEANTGELFF. DNA of the CDR3: TGTGCCAGCTCACCAACAGAGGCCAACACCGGGGAGCTGTTTTTT. The full variable domain, in which reference TRBV18 and TRBJ2-2 provide the parts outside the CDR3, is NAGVMQNPRHLVRRRGQEARLRCSPMKGHSHVYWYRQLPEEGLKFMVYLQKENIIDESGMPKERFSAEFPKEGPSILRIQQVVRGDSAAYFCASSPTEANTGELFFGEGSRLTVL.

This clonotype was counted at least ten times. The chain is built from TRBV20-1 and TRBJ2-1; 10 bases are a match to TRBD1. V gave up 2 bases and J gave up 10 bases; unmatched junction bases: 5. CDR3 length equals 13 residues. The germline CDR1 and CDR2 sequences are DFQATT and SNEGSKA (reference sequence). Written as DNA, the CDR3 is TGCAGTGCTAGACGGGACAGGGGAAACGAGCAGTTCTTC. It specifies CSARRDRGNEQFF.

The chain is built from TRBV6-6 and TRBJ1-1; 7 bases are shared with TRBD1. Per the germline V gene, CDR1 is MNHNY and CDR2 is SVGAGI (reference sequence). The CDR3 has 15 residues. The J segment lost 2 bases and the V segment lost 7 bases, leaving 10 bases of the junction unmatched. The CDR3 region is CASNGITGANTEAFF. CDR3 coding DNA: TGTGCCAGCAACGGAATCACAGGGGCCAACACTGAAGCTTTCTTT.